The next 31 T cell receptor beta chains were all read from a single sample in a study of cytomegalovirus exposure and HLA in healthy donors. The PCR ran on 60 Vbeta and 13 Jbeta primers. The assay was immunoSEQ multiplex PCR, and TCRdb's table has in-frame clones only and misses some. The sample consists of fewer than 250,000 clones, roughly 83% of them appearing once. Material for sequencing was PBMCs. The receptors come from a girl between 10 and 17 years old in good health and CMV-seronegative.

The chain combines TRBV18 with TRBJ2-2, with D possibly TRBD2 on 5 matching bases. This CDR3 is 14 amino acids long. The V end was cut by 6 bases, the J end by 2 bases, with 10 bases between. CDR1 is KGHSH and CDR2 is LQKENI in the germline V gene. Here the CDR3 reads CASSLRGNTGELFF. CDR3 sequence (DNA): TGTGCCAGCTCTCTACGGGGAAACACCGGGGAGCTGTTTTTT. Based on the CDR3 plus reference TRBV18 and TRBJ2-2, the full variable domain is NAGVMQNPRHLVRRRGQEARLRCSPMKGHSHVYWYRQLPEEGLKFMVYLQKENIIDESGMPKERFSAEFPKEGPSILRIQQVVRGDSAAYFCASSLRGNTGELFFGEGSRLTVL.

The table lists this clone with a few counts. The rearrangement joins TRBV28 to TRBJ2-2; possibly TRBD2 for D (6 bases). CDR1 is MDHEN, CDR2 SYDVKM, per germline. CDR3 length: 19 residues. Trimming shortened V by 3 bases and J by 2 bases, and 22 bases separated the two germline ends. This CDR3 is CASSFPPLDGGGNTGELFF. The DNA of the CDR3 is TGTGCCAGCAGTTTTCCCCCGTTGGACGGGGGTGGAAACACCGGGGAGCTGTTTTTT.

This chain uses TRBV28 with TRBJ2-2, with 8 bases matching TRBD1. Losses at the gene ends were 4 bases for V and 5 bases for J; bases not matched to a gene: 9. The CDR3 spans 16 residues. The germline CDR1 and CDR2 sequences are MDHEN and SYDVKM. The CDR3 region is CASSSMQGAITGELFF. The CDR3 DNA reads TGTGCCAGCAGTTCTATGCAGGGGGCAATTACCGGGGAGCTGTTTTTT.

J is TRBJ2-3 and V is TRBV27; 9 bases fit TRBD1. V shed 6 bases, J shed 2 bases, and the junction held 3 bases outside the gene matches. The CDR3 is 14 residues long. The germline CDR1 and CDR2 sequences are MNHEY and SMNVEV (reference sequence). CDR3 sequence (DNA): TGTGCCAGCAGCGACAGGGGGGCCACAGATACGCAGTATTTT. Translating gives CASSDRGATDTQYF.

This clone was seen only once. The gene calls are TRBV4-2 and TRBJ2-5, with D perhaps matching TRBD2 (6 bases). Per germline, CDR1 LGHNA and CDR2 YNFKEQ. The CDR3 consists of 16 residues. V was clipped by 1 base and J by 2 bases, with 14 bases between them. The CDR3 region has the DNA TGTGCCAGCAGCCAAGGATCGGGAGTGGGACAAGAGACCCAGTACTTC. It is translated as CASSQGSGVGQETQYF.

The genes are TRBV28 and TRBJ1-2; 7 bases are a match to TRBD1. CDR1 and CDR2 from the germline V gene are MDHEN and SYDVKM. The junction had 13 bases not matched to a gene; V was cut back by 5 bases and J by 4 bases. The CDR3 length is 16 residues. CDR3 sequence (DNA): TGTGCCAGCAGTCAAAGAGGGGGCAAGGTTAGCTATGGCTACACCTTC. Translated: CASSQRGGKVSYGYTF.

The rearrangement joins TRBV2 to TRBJ2-2, with D perhaps TRBD1 (5 bases). CDR1 is SNHLY and CDR2 is FYNNEI in the germline V gene. There are 15 residues in the CDR3. Trimming stripped 1 base from V and 7 bases from J, with 13 bases between. CDR3: CASSEDRFKGGELFF. The CDR3 DNA follows: TGTGCCAGCAGTGAAGACAGGTTCAAGGGCGGGGAGCTGTTTTTT.

This chain connects TRBV18 to TRBJ2-7, with D perhaps TRBD2 (6 bases). Looked up from germline, CDR1 is KGHSH and CDR2 is LQKENI. The CDR3 is 13 residues long. The germline V and J ends were trimmed by 4 bases and 2 bases, with 9 bases remaining between them. CDR3 residues: CASSLRTTYEQYF. CDR3 bases: TGTGCCAGCTCACTACGGACTACCTACGAGCAGTACTTC.

The J gene is TRBJ2-1, the V gene TRBV28, with 12 bases matching TRBD2. Trimming took 6 bases from V and 3 from J; bases not matched to a gene: 0. The length of the CDR3 is 14 residues. Germline V gene sequence: CDR1 MDHEN, CDR2 SYDVKM. As DNA, the CDR3 is TGTGCCAGCAGACTAGCGGGAGGCTACAATGAGCAGTTCTTC. This codes for CASRLAGGYNEQFF. Full variable domain (missing parts from reference TRBV28 and TRBJ2-1): DVKVTQSSRYLVKRTGEKVFLECVQDMDHENMFWYRQDPGLGLRLIYFSYDVKMKEKGDIPEGYSVSREKKERFSLILESASTNQTSMYLCASRLAGGYNEQFFGPGTRLTVL.

The chain uses TRBV7-9 and TRBJ1-1; D call uncertain. In germline, CDR1 is SEHNR, CDR2 FQNEAQ (reference sequence). The CDR3 extends over 13 amino acids. Trimming took off 2 bases at V and 4 bases at J, with 8 bases between the two ends. CDR3 protein: CASSLTEATEAFF. The CDR3 coding sequence is TGTGCCAGCAGCTTAACAGAAGCCACTGAAGCTTTCTTT.

The chain has TRBV18 and TRBJ2-1, with D perhaps TRBD1 (5 bases). V lost 3 bases, J lost 0 bases, and 15 bases lay in between. The germline CDR1 and CDR2 sequences are KGHSH and LQKENI. This CDR3 region has 17 residues. CDR3 DNA: TGTGCCAGCTCACCGGCCGCAGGGCGAGGCTCCTACAATGAGCAGTTCTTC. Amino acids: CASSPAAGRGSYNEQFF.

The rearrangement joins TRBV29-1 to TRBJ2-1, with D maybe TRBD1 (5 bases). Trimming pared 4 bases from V and 9 bases from J, leaving 10 bases between. The CDR3 loop spans 11 amino acids. Germline CDR1 reads SQVTM; CDR2 reads ANQGSEA. In nucleotides, the CDR3 is TGCAGCGTTGTAGGGGCCGTTGAGCAGTTCTTC. Residues: CSVVGAVEQFF.

The chain links TRBV30 to TRBJ1-1; possibly TRBD1 for D (5 bases). The CDR3 totals 12 residues. From germline, CDR1 is GTSNPN and CDR2 SVGIG (reference sequence). Trimming cost V 5 bases and J 13 bases, with 20 bases left between them. The CDR3 sequence: CAWGGVGHGGFF. DNA of the CDR3: TGTGCCTGGGGAGGTGTCGGTCACGGGGGTTTCTTT.

Details on this clone: Other DNA variants within this sample encode the same CDR3. V usage is TRBV19 and J usage is TRBJ1-5; no reliable D call. The CDR3 is 16 residues long. Germline CDR1 and CDR2: LNHDA and SQIVND (reference sequence). The ends were cut back, 7 bases at V and 3 bases at J, with 19 bases in the middle. CDR3: CASTDLKRHTNQPQHF. The DNA of the CDR3 is TGTGCCAGTACCGACCTGAAGAGGCACACCAATCAGCCCCAGCATTTT.

V is TRBV6-5 and J is TRBJ1-1; the D gene is possibly TRBD1 (5 bases). Germline CDR1 is MNHEY and CDR2 is SVGAGI. The CDR3 totals 12 residues. V dropped 5 bases and J dropped 5 bases, with 9 bases sitting between them. CDR3 residues: CASSGGRTEAFF. The CDR3 nucleotides are TGTGCCAGCAGTGGGGGGAGAACTGAAGCTTTCTTT.

The genes are TRBV30 and TRBJ2-7, with 11 bases that match TRBD2. V lost 3 bases, J lost 4 bases, and 5 bases stayed unmatched. The germline V gene encodes CDR1 GTSNPN and CDR2 SVGIG (reference sequence). The CDR3 is 14 amino acids. The CDR3 is CAWRIAGGPYEQYF. In nucleotides, the CDR3 is TGTGCCTGGAGGATAGCGGGAGGGCCTTACGAGCAGTACTTC.

In this sample, this clone turned up a few times. In DNA, the CDR3 is TGTGCCAGCAGCTCCCGAAGCGGGATGTTCCCCTACGAGCAGTACTTC. This translates into CASSSRSGMFPYEQYF. The chain links TRBV7-3 to TRBJ2-7; TRBD2 aligns across 7 bases. Trimming cost V 4 bases and J 2 bases; bases outside gene matches: 11. The germline V gene encodes CDR1 SGHTA and CDR2 FQGTGA. This CDR3 has 16 residues.

This clone has a handful of counts. The V and J genes are TRBV5-4 and TRBJ1-1, with no clear D. The CDR3 contains 13 residues. Germline V CDR1 and CDR2: SGHNT, YYREEE (reference sequence). Trimming stripped 6 bases from V and 7 bases from J, with 16 bases between. The CDR3 nucleotides are TGTGCCAGCACGCCAACGTTGTCGAGTGAAGCTTTCTTT. Translation: CASTPTLSSEAFF. The whole variable domain, filled in from reference TRBV5-4 and TRBJ1-1, reads ETGVTQSPTHLIKTRGQQVTLRCSSQSGHNTVSWYQQALGQGPQFIFQYYREEENGRGNFPPRFSGLQFPNYSSELNVNALELDDSALYLCASTPTLSSEAFFGQGTRLTVV.

This clone was picked up one time. The CDR3 spells CASSSGGLSYEQYF. The CDR3 nucleotides read TGTGCCAGCAGTTCCGGGGGGCTATCCTACGAGCAGTACTTC. The chain carries TRBV9 and TRBJ2-7, with D maybe TRBD2 (7 bases). Germline CDR1 and CDR2: SGDLS and YYNGEE. The CDR3 contains 14 residues. V gave up 5 bases and J gave up 1 base, with 13 bases separating them. Variable domain in full (rest from reference TRBV9 and TRBJ2-7): DSGVTQTPKHLITATGQRVTLRCSPRSGDLSVYWYQQSLDQGLQFLIQYYNGEERAKGNILERFSAQQFPDLHSELNLSSLELGDSALYFCASSSGGLSYEQYFGPGTRLTVT.

The gene calls are TRBV11-1 and TRBJ1-2; TRBD1 is a possible D gene (6 bases). The V gene's germline CDR1 is SGHAT and CDR2 FQDESV (reference sequence). The CDR3 contains 13 residues. The V end was cut by 6 bases, the J end by 2 bases, with 10 bases between. CDR3 in amino acids: CASSPTGNYGYTF. CDR3 nucleotides: TGTGCCAGCAGTCCTACAGGGAACTATGGCTACACCTTC.

This chain connects TRBV19 to TRBJ2-5; TRBD1 matches at 8 bases. Trimming at V came to 5 bases and at J to 5 bases, leaving 10 bases not matched to a gene. Per the germline V gene, CDR1 is LNHDA and CDR2 is SQIVND (reference sequence). The CDR3 has 15 amino acids. CDR3 amino acids: CASSGGQGRWETQYF. The DNA for the CDR3 is TGTGCCAGTAGTGGCGGACAGGGTAGATGGGAGACCCAGTACTTC.

The gene calls are TRBV6-4 and TRBJ2-1, with a tentative D call TRBD2 (6 bases). From germline, CDR1 is MRHNA and CDR2 SNTAGT. The CDR3 is 14 residues long. The V end was cut by 0 bases, the J end by 4 bases, with 7 bases between. CDR3 bases: TGTGCCAGCAGTGACTCGGGACTTTACAATGAGCAGTTCTTC. Translating it yields CASSDSGLYNEQFF.

The V call is TRBV5-6, the J call TRBJ1-5, with 9 bases identical to TRBD1. The V gene's germline CDR1 is SGHDT and CDR2 YYEEEE. V was pared by 4 bases and J by 5 bases, with 7 bases of the junction left unmatched. The CDR3 is made up of 15 amino acids. Here the CDR3 reads CASSPGQGRHQPQHF. CDR3 nucleotide sequence: TGTGCCAGCAGCCCCGGACAGGGGAGACATCAGCCCCAGCATTTT.

The chain links TRBV6-1 to TRBJ1-2; no clear D gene. The ends were cut back, 6 bases at V and 4 bases at J, with 12 bases in the middle. The CDR3 extends over 13 amino acids. In germline, CDR1 is MNHNS, CDR2 SASEGT. DNA of the CDR3: TGTGCCAGCAGCGCAGGATACCCCTATGGCTACACCTTC. It encodes CASSAGYPYGYTF.

The chain has TRBV9 and TRBJ2-5; weak D call: TRBD2 (7 bases). This CDR3 is built from 16 residues. V was clipped by 1 base and J by 1 base, with 14 bases between them. Germline CDR1 SGDLS, CDR2 YYNGEE. CDR3 protein: CASSVLGGASQETQYF. The CDR3 DNA sequence: TGTGCCAGCAGCGTACTTGGGGGGGCATCCCAAGAGACCCAGTACTTC.

This chain uses TRBV12-5 with TRBJ2-1, with 7 positions matching TRBD2. The CDR3 is made up of 17 amino acids. CDR1 and CDR2 (germline): LGHNT, FRNRAP. With V trimmed by 1 base and J by 7 bases, 13 bases remained unmatched. CDR3 residues: CASGLGGTGGFYNEQFF. In DNA form, the CDR3 reads TGTGCTAGTGGTTTGGGAGGGACGGGAGGTTTCTATAATGAGCAGTTCTTC.

The chain recombines TRBV29-1 with TRBJ1-3; D not certain. This CDR3 has 12 amino acids. Germline loops: CDR1 SQVTM, CDR2 ANQGSEA. V lost 8 bases and J 4 bases, leaving 12 bases between the germline ends. In DNA form, the CDR3 reads TGCAGCTACGGGGATGCCGGAAACACCATATATTTT. It yields the protein CSYGDAGNTIYF.

CDR3 DNA: TGTGCCAGCAGTTATTTCGGGGCTGAAGCTTTCTTT. Its protein product is CASSYFGAEAFF. The chain has TRBV6-5 and TRBJ1-1; unclear D gene. Trimming stripped 3 bases from V and 6 bases from J, with 8 bases between. The length of the CDR3 is 12 residues. The germline V gene encodes CDR1 MNHEY and CDR2 SVGAGI.

Here the CDR3 DNA reads TGTGCCAGCAGCCCGACAGCGATGAACACTGAAGCTTTCTTT. This codes for CASSPTAMNTEAFF. The genes are TRBV27 and TRBJ1-1; TRBD1 might be the D (5 bases). Germline CDR1 is MNHEY and CDR2 is SMNVEV (reference sequence). This CDR3 spans 14 amino acids. With 6 bases removed from V and 0 bases from J, the gap between germline ends came to 11 bases.

CDR3 in amino acids: CASRLGWGGREGTQYF. The CDR3 nucleotides are TGTGCAAGTCGCTTGGGTTGGGGGGGAAGAGAAGGTACGCAGTATTTT. V gene TRBV12-2 combines with J gene TRBJ2-3; the D call of TRBD2 is as the table states it, not checked on the DNA. TRBV12-2 is classified as a pseudogene. This CDR3 is built from 16 residues.

This clone was seen more than once but under ten times. The J gene is TRBJ2-2, the V gene TRBV2; perhaps TRBD2 as D (7 bases). The length of the CDR3 is 17 residues. CDR1 and CDR2 (germline): SNHLY, FYNNEI. Trimming removed 8 bases from V and 0 bases from J, with 19 bases in between. CDR3 protein: CASGRVRGGPNTGELFF. The CDR3 bases are TGTGCCAGCGGGCGGGTCCGCGGGGGCCCGAACACCGGGGAGCTGTTTTTT.